This T cell receptor (beta chain) came from a study of CD8 T cells in Susac syndrome. The germline gives CDR1 MDHEN, CDR2 SYDVKM. The CDR3 is 14 amino acids. Deletions cut 5 bases from V and 4 bases from J, with 14 bases between. About 0.5 to 1 ug RNA was reverse transcribed with random hexamers. MiXCR was run by TCRdb on the immunoSEQ multiplex PCR reads, yielding one entry per CDR3 protein. This sample carries about 140,000 distinct CDR3 sequences, 85% to 95% of them seen once, and the ten largest clones take around 0.11%. The genes are TRBV28 and TRBJ1-2; D is uncertain. Sequenced material: CD4+ T cells from PBMCs. The clonotype comes from a human donor with multiple sclerosis. DNA of the CDR3: TGTGCCAGCAGTGCAGACATCGTGGCCTATGGCTACACCTTC. Translated, it gives CASSADIVAYGYTF.